This entry features one T cell receptor beta chain sequence. The treatment: approximately 18 received Ad26.COV2.S at low or high dose, single or two shots; roughly five received placebo; per-sample allocation not given. The study sampled participants on day 63 after the first vaccine or placebo injection. Boston supplied an adult donor aged 18-55 years. The administered vaccine (an Ad26 vector) expressed Wuhan-strain SARS-CoV-2 spike. The data were obtained in a study of Ad26.COV2.S vaccination and SARS-CoV-2 variants. TCRdb's copy holds only in-frame clones and misses some; the assay was immunoSEQ multiplex PCR. Found here are around 400,000 clones, about four fifths of them singletons; the top ten hold approximately 7%. The receptor's source is a person between 18 and 59 years old who received the Ad26.COV2.S COVID-19 vaccine or a placebo. The sample was peripheral blood, taken in a trial of Ad26.COV2.S vaccine versus placebo.

In DNA, the CDR3 is TGCGCCAGCAGCCAAATACTGCCGGGCCTCACAGATACGCAGTATTTT. Residues: CASSQILPGLTDTQYF. The V call is TRBV4-3, the J call TRBJ2-3; D remains ambiguous. The CDR3 runs 16 residues. Trimming pared 2 bases from V and 2 bases from J, leaving 14 bases between. Germline CDR1 reads LGHNA; CDR2 reads YSLEER.